Presented here are 30 T cell receptor beta chains from one specimen sequenced in a study of blood T cell repertoires in COVID-19. Data came from immunoSEQ multiplex PCR; TCRdb stores just in-frame clones and leaves some out. The data show some 370,000 clones, about 89% seen once. Sequenced material: peripheral blood. The receptor set was obtained from a woman in her twenties or thirties with COVID-19, enrolled during active disease.

The chain combines TRBV2 with TRBJ2-5; TRBD1 matches at 9 bases. Germline V gene data show CDR1 as SNHLY and CDR2 as FYNNEI. The CDR3 loop spans 13 amino acids. The trim removed 4 bases at V and 8 bases at J, leaving 5 bases unmatched. As DNA, the CDR3 is TGTGCCAGCAGTGTTACGGGACAGGGTACCCAGTACTTC. Translating it yields CASSVTGQGTQYF.

The rearrangement links TRBV7-9 to TRBJ2-5; 14 nucleotides line up with TRBD2. CDR3 length equals 17 residues. The germline CDR1 and CDR2 sequences are SEHNR and FQNEAQ (reference sequence). After removal of 5 bases from V and 1 base from J, the junction contained 6 bases not matched to a gene. CDR3 DNA: TGTGCCAGCAGCCCACCGACTAGCGGGAGGGCCCAAGAGACCCAGTACTTC. This gives the protein CASSPPTSGRAQETQYF.

This clone came up once. The V call is TRBV28, the J call TRBJ1-2; 10 bases line up with TRBD1. This CDR3 comprises 13 residues. In germline, CDR1 is MDHEN, CDR2 SYDVKM. V trimming: 10 bases; J trimming: 3 bases; junction bases outside the gene matches: 5. In DNA, the CDR3 is TGTGCCACCGACAGGGGGCGCGACTATGGCTACACCTTC. Its translation is CATDRGRDYGYTF.

The gene calls are TRBV5-1 and TRBJ1-2; the match to TRBD1 covers 8 bases. The germline gives CDR1 SGHRS, CDR2 YFSETQ. The V segment lost 3 bases and the J segment 8 bases; nucleotides outside the gene matches: 3. The length of the CDR3 is 12 residues. CDR3 sequence: CASSSHRGGYTF. CDR3 sequence (DNA): TGCGCCAGCAGCTCCCACAGGGGGGGCTACACCTTC.

The V and J genes are TRBV7-6 and TRBJ1-1; TRBD1 aligns across 7 bases. Germline assignment: CDR1 SGHVS and CDR2 FNYEAQ. The V segment lost 3 bases and the J segment 0 bases; nucleotides outside the gene matches: 7. This CDR3 contains 16 residues. CDR3 nucleotide sequence: TGTGCCAGCAGCTTCCCCTCGGGACAGATGAACACTGAAGCTTTCTTT. This encodes CASSFPSGQMNTEAFF.

The chain recombines TRBV6-5 with TRBJ1-2, with D hard to call. Looked up from germline, CDR1 is MNHEY and CDR2 is SVGAGI. V lost 0 bases and J lost 1, with 12 bases in between. The CDR3 is made up of 16 amino acids. This chain's CDR3 is CASSYSRTDHNYGYTF. In DNA, the CDR3 is TGTGCCAGCAGTTACTCGCGAACAGACCATAACTATGGCTACACCTTC.

The chain links TRBV11-3 to TRBJ2-1, with 7 bases matching TRBD2. The CDR3 length is 15 residues. V trimming: 5 bases; J trimming: 4 bases; junction bases outside the gene matches: 8. Germline CDR1 SGHNT, CDR2 YENEEA. The DNA for the CDR3 is TGTGCCAGCAGCCCTCCTGCTAGCGGATACAATGAGCAGTTCTTC. It encodes CASSPPASGYNEQFF.

The rearrangement uses TRBV5-6 and TRBJ2-7; a weak D match, TRBD1 (6 bases). From germline, CDR1 is SGHDT and CDR2 YYEEEE. The length of the CDR3 is 13 residues. V lost 2 bases and J 6 bases, leaving 12 bases between the germline ends. CDR3 coding DNA: TGTGCCAGCAGCTTACATCAAGGGGGCGAGCAGTACTTC. Protein product: CASSLHQGGEQYF.

The table lists this clone with a count of one. The chain couples TRBV11-2 to TRBJ2-7; a weak D match, TRBD1 (5 bases). The CDR3 sequence is 13 residues long. Germline V lookup: CDR1 SGHAT, CDR2 FQNNGV. V shed 0 bases and J shed 3 bases, with 6 bases lying between them. CDR3 sequence reads: CASSLEQDYEQYF. In DNA, the CDR3 is TGTGCCAGCAGCTTAGAACAGGACTACGAGCAGTACTTC.

V usage is TRBV5-1 and J usage is TRBJ2-3; TRBD1 aligns across 7 bases. Trimming took 5 bases from V and 4 from J; bases not matched to a gene: 7. The germline V gene encodes CDR1 SGHRS and CDR2 YFSETQ. The CDR3 length is 14 residues. This CDR3 is CASRETGIADTQYF. DNA for the CDR3: TGCGCCAGCAGAGAGACAGGGATAGCAGATACGCAGTATTTT.

The chain carries TRBV6-5 and TRBJ2-5; 7 bases are shared with TRBD2. The trim removed 8 bases at V and 5 bases at J, leaving 5 bases unmatched. The CDR3 has 12 amino acids. From germline, CDR1 is MNHEY and CDR2 SVGAGI. CDR3 protein: CASGQGGETQYF. The CDR3 DNA reads as TGTGCCAGCGGCCAGGGAGGGGAGACCCAGTACTTC.

The chain uses TRBV24-1 and TRBJ2-2, with D perhaps TRBD1 (5 bases). Germline V gene lookup returns CDR1 KGHDR and CDR2 SFDVKD. The CDR3 has 15 amino acids. V was clipped by 6 bases and J by 4 bases, with 14 bases between them. For the CDR3, the DNA is TGTGCCACCAGTCCGAGGACACCTCCCACCGGGGAGCTGTTTTTT. Its translation is CATSPRTPPTGELFF.

For the CDR3, the DNA is TGTGCCAGCAGTTCCACAGGTTATGATAGCAATCAGCCCCAGCATTTT. The encoded protein is CASSSTGYDSNQPQHF. The chain recombines TRBV6-5 with TRBJ1-5; tentative D call: TRBD1 (5 bases). The V end was cut by 4 bases, the J end by 0 bases, with 13 bases between. There are 16 residues in the CDR3. Germline values: CDR1 MNHEY, CDR2 SVGAGI.

The chain has TRBV6-2 or TRBV6-3 and TRBJ2-5, with D possibly matching TRBD2 (6 bases). CDR1 is MNHEY, CDR2 SVGEGT, per germline. Trimming removed 3 bases from V and 3 bases from J, with 11 bases in between. This CDR3 is built from 14 residues. The CDR3 DNA follows: TGTGCCAGCAGTTATCCCCCGGGAGAAGAGACCCAGTACTTC. Protein: CASSYPPGEETQYF.

CDR3 DNA: TGTGCCAGCAGCCCCTCAGGGGGCCTCGGGAGCAATCAGCCCCAGCATTTT. Its protein is CASSPSGGLGSNQPQHF. The gene calls are TRBV28 and TRBJ1-5; 8 bases line up with TRBD1. The CDR3 extends over 17 amino acids. J gave up 1 base and V 6 bases, and 11 bases lay outside the gene matches. Germline CDR1 is MDHEN and CDR2 is SYDVKM.

The V call is TRBV3-1 (or the pseudogene TRBV3-2), the J call TRBJ2-7; 11 positions match TRBD2. Germline values: CDR1 LGHDT, CDR2 YNNKEL (reference sequence). V dropped 0 bases and J dropped 13; count of bases not matched to a gene: 11. The CDR3 contains 15 residues. The CDR3 protein is CASSQDSSSGRLRYF. The CDR3 DNA follows: TGTGCCAGCAGCCAAGATTCGTCTAGCGGGAGGTTGCGCTACTTC.

The rearrangement links TRBV9 to TRBJ2-3; D perhaps matches TRBD1 (7 bases). This CDR3 comprises 14 residues. Deletions cut 2 bases from V and 5 bases from J, with 12 bases between. Germline CDR1 reads SGDLS; CDR2 reads YYNGEE. The CDR3 region is CASSVEGAGDTQYF. Here the CDR3 DNA reads TGTGCCAGCAGCGTGGAGGGGGCGGGAGATACGCAGTATTTT.

The chain has TRBV27 and TRBJ2-7, with a tentative D call TRBD1 (5 bases). The CDR3 totals 14 residues. V shed 2 bases and J shed 3 bases, with 11 bases lying between them. Germline loops: CDR1 MNHEY, CDR2 SMNVEV (reference sequence). The CDR3 region has the DNA TGTGCCAGCAGTTTACCTGGGGCTAACTACGAGCAGTACTTC. It yields the protein CASSLPGANYEQYF.

J is TRBJ2-7 and V is TRBV27; D may be TRBD2 (6 bases). CDR1 is MNHEY, CDR2 SMNVEV, per germline (reference sequence). The CDR3 runs 17 residues. V was pared by 3 bases and J by 3 bases, with 21 bases between. CDR3 nucleotides: TGTGCCAGCAGTTTGGATCCGCCGGGCGGGATCATCTACGAGCAGTACTTC. As protein: CASSLDPPGGIIYEQYF.

V usage is TRBV2 and J usage is TRBJ2-1; 10 bases map to TRBD1. From germline, CDR1 is SNHLY and CDR2 FYNNEI. The CDR3 length is 17 residues. V gave up 5 bases and J gave up 8 bases; unmatched junction bases: 15. The CDR3, as DNA: TGTGCCAGCAGTCTGAGCCTAGACAGGGGGCGCAAGGATGAGCAGTTCTTC. Its protein is CASSLSLDRGRKDEQFF.

The rearrangement links TRBV5-1 to TRBJ2-3; D call uncertain. V shed 4 bases and J shed 0 bases, with 15 bases lying between them. The V gene's germline CDR1 is SGHRS and CDR2 YFSETQ. The CDR3 is 16 amino acids. The CDR3 DNA reads TGCGCCAGCAGCAATCTCTTTGCGGCTAGCACAGATACGCAGTATTTT. Translation gives CASSNLFAASTDTQYF. The complete variable domain, with remaining parts taken from reference TRBV5-1 and TRBJ2-3, reads KAGVTQTPRYLIKTRGQQVTLSCSPISGHRSVSWYQQTPGQGLQFLFEYFSETQRNKGNFPGRFSGRQFSNSRSEMNVSTLELGDSALYLCASSNLFAASTDTQYFGPGTRLTVL.

The chain carries TRBV11-2 and TRBJ2-7; 10 bases agree with TRBD2. With V trimmed by 1 base and J by 4 bases, 4 bases remained unmatched. This CDR3 is 15 amino acids long. CDR1 is SGHAT and CDR2 is FQNNGV in the germline V gene. CDR3 region: CASSLVPSGSYEQYF. The CDR3, as DNA: TGTGCCAGCAGCTTAGTGCCTAGCGGGAGTTACGAGCAGTACTTC.

This chain links TRBV2 with TRBJ2-2, with a tentative D call TRBD1 (5 bases). The CDR3 extends over 13 amino acids. Germline V gene lookup returns CDR1 SNHLY and CDR2 FYNNEI. V was cut by 6 bases and J by 6 bases, with 11 bases left in between. The CDR3 DNA sequence: TGTGCCAGCAGCGAGCGCAGGGCCGGGGAGCTGTTTTTT. As protein: CASSERRAGELFF.

This clone was seen only once. The gene calls are TRBV5-4 and TRBJ2-3; D unresolved. From germline, CDR1 is SGHNT and CDR2 YYREEE (reference sequence). This CDR3 comprises 16 residues. Trimming pared 0 bases from V and 0 bases from J, leaving 11 bases between. The CDR3 reads CASSLGLERSTDTQYF. As DNA, the CDR3 is TGTGCCAGCAGCTTGGGGCTCGAGAGGAGCACAGATACGCAGTATTTT. The full variable domain, with the rest looked up from reference TRBV5-4 and TRBJ2-3, is ETGVTQSPTHLIKTRGQQVTLRCSSQSGHNTVSWYQQALGQGPQFIFQYYREEENGRGNFPPRFSGLQFPNYSSELNVNALELDDSALYLCASSLGLERSTDTQYFGPGTRLTVL.

This CDR3 reads CASSAGLVDQETQYF. CDR3 nucleotides: TGCGCCAGCAGTGCTGGACTAGTCGATCAAGAGACCCAGTACTTC. The genes are TRBV10-1 and TRBJ2-5; 7 nucleotides align to TRBD2. The CDR3 covers 15 residues. The V gene end was trimmed by 4 bases and the J gene end by 2 bases; junction bases not matched to a gene: 7. Germline CDR1 WNHNN, CDR2 SYGVQD (reference sequence).

V and J are TRBV4-1 and TRBJ1-5, with 9 bases aligning to TRBD1. CDR1 and CDR2 from the germline V gene are MGHRA and YSYEKL. The J segment lost 6 bases and the V segment lost 3 bases, leaving 3 bases of the junction unmatched. The CDR3 extends over 14 amino acids. In nucleotides, the CDR3 is TGCGCCAGCAGCCAGGGGACAGGGACTCAGCCCCAGCATTTT. Protein: CASSQGTGTQPQHF.

Only a few counts were recorded for this clone. The chain employs TRBV7-2 and TRBJ2-3, with 8 bases that match TRBD1. Germline values: CDR1 SGHTA, CDR2 FQGNSA. V was pared by 1 base and J by 3 bases, with 6 bases of the junction left unmatched. The CDR3 contains 16 residues. The CDR3 region has the DNA TGTGCCAGCAGCTTAGGGACAGGGTCGGCGACAGATACGCAGTATTTT. Translated, it gives CASSLGTGSATDTQYF.

The gene calls are TRBV7-2 and TRBJ1-2, with a tentative D call TRBD1 (5 bases). Trimming shortened V by 1 base and J by 4 bases, and 7 bases separated the two germline ends. From germline, CDR1 is SGHTA and CDR2 FQGNSA. The CDR3 loop spans 13 amino acids. The CDR3 here is CASSLGQFYGYTF. The CDR3, as DNA: TGTGCCAGCAGCTTAGGACAGTTCTATGGCTACACCTTC.

CDR3 residues: CAWSLKDRVNTEAFF. The CDR3 DNA sequence: TGTGCCTGGAGTCTGAAGGACAGGGTGAACACTGAAGCTTTCTTT. The chain is built from TRBV30 and TRBJ1-1; 8 bases fit TRBD1. Germline CDR1 and CDR2: GTSNPN and SVGIG (reference sequence). After removal of 2 bases from V and 0 bases from J, the junction contained 5 bases not matched to a gene. The CDR3 runs to 15 residues. The complete variable domain, with remaining parts taken from reference TRBV30 and TRBJ1-1, reads SQTIHQWPATLVQPVGSPLSLECTVEGTSNPNLYWYRQAAGRGLQLLFYSVGIGQISSEVPQNLSASRPQDRQFILSSKKLLLSDSGFYLCAWSLKDRVNTEAFFGQGTRLTVV.

This chain uses TRBV6-5 with TRBJ1-1; D gene ambiguous. CDR3 length: 13 residues. Trimming cost V 8 bases and J 1 base, with 11 bases left between them. Germline V gives CDR1 MNHEY, CDR2 SVGAGI. The CDR3 loop is CASPQEGNTEAFF. The CDR3 DNA reads as TGTGCCAGCCCCCAGGAAGGGAACACTGAAGCTTTCTTT.